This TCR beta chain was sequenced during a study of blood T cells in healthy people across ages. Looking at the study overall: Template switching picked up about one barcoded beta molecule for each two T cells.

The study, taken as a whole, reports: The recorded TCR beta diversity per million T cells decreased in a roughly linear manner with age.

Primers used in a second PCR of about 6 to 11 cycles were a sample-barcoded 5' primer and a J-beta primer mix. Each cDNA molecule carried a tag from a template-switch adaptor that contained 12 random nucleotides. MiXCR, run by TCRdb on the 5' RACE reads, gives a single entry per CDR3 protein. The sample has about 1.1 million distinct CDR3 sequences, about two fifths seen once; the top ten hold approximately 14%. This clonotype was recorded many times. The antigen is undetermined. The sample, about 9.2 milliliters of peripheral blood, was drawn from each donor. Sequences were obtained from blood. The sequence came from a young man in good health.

The chain's CDR3 is CASSQGFSGGSLIEQFF. CDR3 DNA sequence: TGCGCCAGCAGCCAGGGTTTTAGCGGGGGGTCCCTTATTGAGCAGTTCTTC. V and J are TRBV4-3 and TRBJ2-1, with 10 bases fitting TRBD2. The length of the CDR3 is 17 residues. Germline V gene data show CDR1 as LGHNA and CDR2 as YSLEER. Trimming at V came to 3 bases and at J to 9 bases, leaving 14 bases not matched to a gene.